The T cell receptor beta chain under discussion was sequenced for a study of blood T cells in healthy people across ages. This CDR3 is built from 14 residues. Germline-derived CDR1 and CDR2 are MDHEN and SYDVKM. Trimming removed 9 bases from V and 0 bases from J, with 11 bases in between. Together with a sample-barcoded 5' primer, a J-beta primer mix was included in a second PCR lasting roughly 6 to 12 cycles. Through a template-switch adaptor with 12 random nucleotides, each cDNA molecule received a tag. TCRdb reprocessed the 5' RACE reads with MiXCR, giving one entry per CDR3 protein. The sample consists of roughly 730,000 distinct CDR3 sequences, approximately 60% of them appearing once.

This rearrangement joins TRBV28 to TRBJ1-4; no firm D call. Sequencing input: blood. This clonotype originated in a man in his forties in good health. The chain's CDR3 is CASNLGSTNEKLFF. In nucleotides, the CDR3 is TGTGCCAGTAACCTGGGGTCAACTAATGAAAAACTGTTTTTT.